The subject of this entry is one TCR beta chain. The target antigen is unknown. The CDR3 consists of 17 residues. The germline V and J ends were trimmed by 0 bases and 5 bases, with 15 bases remaining between them. CDR1 SGHRS and CDR2 YFSETQ come from the germline V gene. Sequencing used immunoSEQ multiplex PCR; TCRdb keeps in-frame clones, though not all of them. The sample has roughly 100,000 clones; 93% are singletons. The data derive from a study of graft-versus-host responses after intestinal transplantation. Notes on the study in general: Peak GvH clone levels in circulation were associated with early post-transplant HvG declines. Present in recipient marrow, GvH clones included some that appeared first in ileum or blood.

This sequence was found in a human donor who received an intestinal transplant. The chain employs TRBV5-1 and TRBJ1-6; possible D gene TRBD1, 5 bases. The specimen was unstimulated CD8+ T cells sorted from spleen or lymph node cells, collected before intestinal transplant. The CDR3 is CASSLAGGGRNNSPLHF. Here the CDR3 DNA reads TGCGCCAGCAGCTTGGCCGGGGGAGGTAGGAATAATTCACCCCTCCACTTT.